The clone carrying this T cell receptor (gamma chain) appeared many times. What it binds is unknown. TCRdb's protein for this DNA is that of a much larger clone and differs from the translation at residue 6, likely a read error; the protein shown is the DNA translation. Gammadelta T cells were flow-sorted from PBMC into Vgamma9/Vdelta2+ and Vdelta2-negative populations for bulk analysis. TCRdb reprocessed the multiplex PCR reads using CATT. The repertoire holds approximately 30,000 gamma-chain clones, about 1.5% seen once, with around 19% in the top ten. This sample is drawn from a study of γδ T cells in repeated Plasmodium falciparum infection. Study findings and constraints: Many TCRgamma sequences overlapped between individuals in stable Vgamma9/Vdelta2+ repertoires.

Germline CDR1 and CDR2: VINAFY and YDVSNSKD. The CDR3 loop spans 13 amino acids. V lost 3 bases and J lost 9; bases outside the gene matches: 11. The chain is built from TRGV5 and TRGJ1 or TRGJ2. This clonotype originated in a pool of human donors (malaria-infected and uninfected, not separated). Source material: gamma-delta T cells from blood. CDR3: CATWDGRDTKKLF. CDR3 DNA sequence: TGTGCCACCTGGGACGGGCGGGATACTAAGAAACTCTTT.